Each of the 7 T cell receptor beta chains below was sequenced from the same sample in a study of blood T cell repertoires in COVID-19. Sequencing used immunoSEQ multiplex PCR; TCRdb keeps in-frame clones, though not all of them. The sample lists 150,000 to 200,000 clones; about 85% were seen once. The source material was peripheral blood. The receptors were sampled from a young woman with active or convalescent COVID-19.

This rearrangement joins TRBV19 to TRBJ1-1; D unclear. This CDR3 has 15 residues. Between the trimmed V and J ends, which lost 1 base and 0 bases, there was a span of 9 bases. CDR1 LNHDA and CDR2 SQIVND come from the germline V gene (reference sequence). CDR3 in amino acids: CASSIGSRLNTEAFF. DNA for the CDR3: TGTGCCAGTAGTATAGGTTCTAGACTGAACACTGAAGCTTTCTTT.

The rearrangement uses TRBV3-1 (or the pseudogene TRBV3-2) and TRBJ1-2, with a tentative D call TRBD1 (6 bases). Germline V CDR1 and CDR2: LGHDT, YNNKEL (reference sequence). V shed 3 bases and J shed 5 bases, with 13 bases lying between them. CDR3 length equals 14 residues. The CDR3 nucleotides are TGTGCCAGCAGCCAGGCCGGACAGATTTATGGCTACACCTTC. This encodes CASSQAGQIYGYTF.

This clone showed up just once. V and J are TRBV5-4 and TRBJ2-4; 7 bases are a match to TRBD1. J lost 0 bases, V lost 7 bases, and 13 bases had no gene match. The CDR3 loop spans 17 amino acids. Per germline, CDR1 SGHNT and CDR2 YYREEE (reference sequence). Here the CDR3 reads CASQETPGQLAKNIQYF. The CDR3 DNA sequence: TGTGCCAGCCAGGAAACTCCGGGACAGCTAGCCAAAAACATTCAGTACTTC.

The chain employs TRBV11-2 and TRBJ1-5; D ambiguous. V was pared by 5 bases and J by 3 bases, with 11 bases between. Germline CDR1 reads SGHAT; CDR2 reads FQNNGV. The CDR3 is 14 amino acids. CDR3 DNA sequence: TGTGCCAGCAGCCTCACAGAGTACAATCAGCCCCAGCATTTT. Translation gives CASSLTEYNQPQHF.

This clone has a single count. CDR3 amino acids: CASSSKQGRREKLFF. The CDR3 nucleotides are TGTGCCAGCAGCTCAAAACAGGGAAGGAGGGAAAAACTGTTTTTT. The V call is TRBV11-3, the J call TRBJ1-4; D possibly corresponds to TRBD1 (6 bases). Trimming took off 4 bases at V and 8 bases at J, with 17 bases between the two ends. The germline CDR1 and CDR2 sequences are SGHNT and YENEEA. This CDR3 region has 15 residues.

V and J are TRBV7-8 and TRBJ1-1; 9 positions agree with TRBD1. The CDR3 runs 15 residues. CDR1 and CDR2 (germline): SGHVS, FQNEAQ. Trimming cost V 5 bases and J 4 bases; bases outside gene matches: 8. The CDR3 sequence is CASSLPQGAGTEAFF. The CDR3 DNA reads TGTGCCAGCAGCCTACCACAGGGGGCGGGCACTGAAGCTTTCTTT.

In its sample, this clone was seen once. This sequence joins TRBV4-1 and TRBJ1-1, with D possibly TRBD1 on 5 matching bases. The CDR3 is made up of 20 amino acids. Deletions cut 0 bases from V and 7 bases from J, with 30 bases between. CDR1 is MGHRA and CDR2 is YSYEKL in the germline V gene. The CDR3 DNA reads TGCGCCAGCAGCCAAGATAGGGATCCCGGGAGGGACGTCGGGTACATTGAAGCTTTCTTT. Translation: CASSQDRDPGRDVGYIEAFF.